Sequencing of this T cell receptor beta chain was carried out in a study of cytomegalovirus exposure and HLA in healthy donors. Study outcomes and limitations: Reported results showed that the classifier diagnosed cytomegalovirus status with high specificity and sensitivity. Some TCR beta chains (more than 150 of them) were listed as cytomegalovirus-associated.

Comments on this clone: The target antigen is unknown.

Unmatched junction bases numbered 8, after V lost 1 base and J lost 4 bases. There are 16 residues in the CDR3. CDR1 and CDR2 from the germline V gene are SGHVS and FQNEAQ. Produced via immunoSEQ multiplex PCR; TCRdb's table is partial and in-frame only. This sample has about 240,000 clones, with around 86% found just once. The sequence was collected from a woman in her 30s in good health and CMV-seropositive. The sample taken for sequencing was PBMCs. This sequence joins TRBV7-8 and TRBJ2-5; TRBD1 matches 8 bases. The CDR3 DNA sequence: TGTGCCAGCAGCTTAGGATATCAGGGGGCCGTAGAGACCCAGTACTTC. As protein: CASSLGYQGAVETQYF.